Presented here are 17 T cell receptor beta chains from one specimen sequenced in a study of persistence of HIV-infected CD4 T cells. The immunoSEQ assay was version 4, run in survey mode. Method: immunoSEQ multiplex PCR; TCRdb's copy keeps in-frame clones and lacks some. The repertoire holds about 33,000 clones, 75% to 85% seen once, with around 0.86% in the top ten. Their cognate antigens are unknown. Lysates of CMV-infected fibroblasts at 10 ug/mL stimulated these cells. Sorted nonresponding memory CD4+ T cells were CD40L-negative, CD69-negative, CD45RO-high. The sequences come from CD4+ T cells sorted from PBMCs after roughly 19-hour stimulation, collected from a patient who received antiretroviral therapy. The receptors derive from an adult man with HIV who was CMV-seropositive.

V usage is TRBV6-5 and J usage is TRBJ2-5, with 11 bases that match TRBD2. The CDR3 consists of 14 residues. The trim removed 5 bases at V and 7 bases at J, leaving 6 bases unmatched. Germline values: CDR1 MNHEY, CDR2 SVGAGI. CDR3: CASSPTSGVVTQYF. CDR3 bases: TGTGCCAGCAGTCCGACTAGCGGGGTGGTGACCCAGTACTTC.

This chain links TRBV18 with TRBJ2-7; a possible D gene is TRBD1 (5 bases). The CDR3 contains 14 residues. Germline CDR1 KGHSH, CDR2 LQKENI. V was trimmed by 4 bases and J by 3 bases, leaving 13 bases between them. CDR3 nucleotide sequence: TGTGCCAGCTCACGGACGGACAACAACTACGAGCAGTACTTC. It is translated as CASSRTDNNYEQYF.

This chain uses TRBV5-1 with TRBJ2-7; unclear D gene. CDR3 length equals 14 residues. CDR1 and CDR2 (germline): SGHRS, YFSETQ. The germline V and J ends were trimmed by 2 bases and 0 bases, with 9 bases remaining between them. The CDR3: CASSFLAASYEQYF. The CDR3 DNA sequence: TGCGCCAGCAGCTTCTTGGCGGCCTCCTACGAGCAGTACTTC.

The J gene is TRBJ2-7, the V gene TRBV24-1; 9 bases line up with TRBD1. V was clipped by 4 bases and J by 1 base; unmatched bases: 7. Germline CDR1 is KGHDR and CDR2 is SFDVKD. CDR3 length: 16 amino acids. The CDR3 sequence: CATSDTDRGTSYEQYF. CDR3 nucleotide sequence: TGTGCCACCAGTGACACGGACAGGGGAACGTCCTACGAGCAGTACTTC.

V gene TRBV5-4 combines with J gene TRBJ1-6, with D maybe TRBD1 (5 bases). CDR1 is SGHNT and CDR2 is YYREEE in the germline V gene (reference sequence). The CDR3 sequence is 18 residues long. V lost 2 bases, J lost 0 bases, and 15 bases lay in between. CDR3: CASSFGAAGSSYNSPLHF. DNA of the CDR3: TGTGCCAGCAGCTTTGGGGCAGCTGGAAGCTCCTATAATTCACCCCTCCACTTT.

This clone showed up just a few times. V usage is TRBV6-5 and J usage is TRBJ1-2; TRBD1 matches 8 bases. The junction had 3 bases not matched to a gene; V was cut back by 2 bases and J by 4 bases. Per the germline V gene, CDR1 is MNHEY and CDR2 is SVGAGI. The CDR3 covers 14 residues. The CDR3 region is CASSYATGVYGYTF. CDR3 coding DNA: TGTGCCAGCAGTTACGCGACAGGGGTCTATGGCTACACCTTC.

This rearrangement joins TRBV4-3 to TRBJ2-5, with D unclear. The length of the CDR3 is 16 residues. Germline CDR1 and CDR2: LGHNA and YSLEER. Deletions cut 0 bases from V and 1 base from J, with 12 bases between. This chain's CDR3 is CASSQDLRNPQETQYF. Written as DNA, the CDR3 is TGCGCCAGCAGCCAAGATCTACGGAATCCCCAAGAGACCCAGTACTTC.

The V gene is TRBV6-5, the J gene TRBJ2-7, with D unresolved. Germline loops: CDR1 MNHEY, CDR2 SVGAGI. V was shortened by 4 bases and J by 0 bases, with 13 bases between the two germline ends. The CDR3 is 15 amino acids. The CDR3 DNA follows: TGTGCCAGCAGTTTTACTGGGATTAACTCCTACGAGCAGTACTTC. Its protein is CASSFTGINSYEQYF.

Regarding this clone: One end of the junction fails to match germline, which may point to a read error. The chain joins TRBV4-1 to TRBJ1-6; tentatively, D is TRBD1 (5 bases). Per the germline V gene, CDR1 is MGHRA and CDR2 is YSYEKL. This CDR3 is built from 17 residues. This CDR3 reads CAGSQADMGQLNSPLHF. DNA for the CDR3: TGCGCCGGCAGCCAAGCGGATATGGGGCAGCTAAATTCACCCCTCCACTTT.

The chain is built from TRBV27 and TRBJ1-2, with D tentatively TRBD1 (5 bases). The CDR3 is 14 amino acids. V lost 2 bases, J lost 7 bases, and 14 bases lay in between. Germline CDR1 reads MNHEY; CDR2 reads SMNVEV (reference sequence). The CDR3 reads CASSLEGRTSGYTF. The CDR3 DNA sequence: TGTGCCAGCAGTTTAGAGGGAAGGACAAGTGGCTACACCTTC.

The chain combines TRBV15 with TRBJ2-3, with D possibly being TRBD1 (6 bases). From germline, CDR1 is LNHNV and CDR2 YYDKDF (reference sequence). This CDR3 is built from 17 residues. The V end lost 5 bases, the J end lost 0 bases, and 18 bases lay between the germline ends. CDR3 sequence: CATSRKSGTLSTDTQYF. CDR3 DNA sequence: TGTGCCACCAGCCGCAAATCAGGGACACTTAGCACAGATACGCAGTATTTT. The full variable domain, in which reference TRBV15 and TRBJ2-3 provide the parts outside the CDR3, is DAMVIQNPRYQVTQFGKPVTLSCSQTLNHNVMYWYQQKSSQAPKLLFHYYDKDFNNEADTPDNFQSRRPNTSFCFLDIRSPGLGDTAMYLCATSRKSGTLSTDTQYFGPGTRLTVL.

The rearrangement uses TRBV18 and TRBJ2-3; the D is unclear. Trimming cost V 6 bases and J 0 bases, with 4 bases left between them. The CDR3 has 12 residues. Germline CDR1 and CDR2: KGHSH and LQKENI. DNA for the CDR3: TGTGCCAGCTCGGGCAGCACAGATACGCAGTATTTT. Translated: CASSGSTDTQYF. Using reference TRBV18 and TRBJ2-3 for the parts outside the CDR3, the full variable domain is NAGVMQNPRHLVRRRGQEARLRCSPMKGHSHVYWYRQLPEEGLKFMVYLQKENIIDESGMPKERFSAEFPKEGPSILRIQQVVRGDSAAYFCASSGSTDTQYFGPGTRLTVL.

This clone has more than one count but fewer than ten. The V and J genes are TRBV7-2 and TRBJ2-1; D remains ambiguous. CDR1 and CDR2 from the germline V gene are SGHTA and FQGNSA. The V and J ends lost 5 bases and 5 bases respectively, with 19 bases between them. This CDR3 region has 16 residues. In DNA form, the CDR3 reads TGTGCCAGCAGCCGCCGGCTTACCCTTGGGGACAATGAGCAGTTCTTC. This encodes CASSRRLTLGDNEQFF.

The chain carries TRBV5-6 and TRBJ1-6; the D gene is possibly TRBD1 (5 bases). V was pared by 3 bases and J by 0 bases, with 13 bases between. The CDR3 runs to 17 residues. In germline, CDR1 is SGHDT, CDR2 YYEEEE. The CDR3 here is CASSWGTDSSYNSPLHF. CDR3 nucleotide sequence: TGTGCCAGCAGCTGGGGGACCGACAGCTCCTATAATTCACCCCTCCACTTT. The full variable domain, its missing parts supplied by reference TRBV5-6 and TRBJ1-6, is DAGVTQSPTHLIKTRGQQVTLRCSPKSGHDTVSWYQQALGQGPQFIFQYYEEEERQRGNFPDRFSGHQFPNYSSELNVNALLLGDSALYLCASSWGTDSSYNSPLHFGNGTRLTVT.

The table lists this clone with a count of one. V usage is TRBV5-1 and J usage is TRBJ2-7, with 7 bases matching TRBD1. There are 14 residues in the CDR3. J lost 4 bases, V lost 4 bases, and 8 bases had no gene match. Looked up from germline, CDR1 is SGHRS and CDR2 is YFSETQ. In DNA form, the CDR3 reads TGCGCCAGCAGCCTAAACAGGGGATCATACGAGCAGTACTTC. Its protein is CASSLNRGSYEQYF.

V and J are TRBV28 and TRBJ1-4; tentative D call: TRBD1 (6 bases). The CDR3 has 19 amino acids. With 0 bases removed from V and 0 bases from J, the gap between germline ends came to 17 bases. CDR1 is MDHEN, CDR2 SYDVKM, per germline. The CDR3 nucleotides read TGTGCCAGCAGTTTATGGAGGGACAAATCAGGGGCAACTAATGAAAAACTGTTTTTT. Protein sequence: CASSLWRDKSGATNEKLFF.

The gene calls are TRBV30 and TRBJ2-4; weak D call: TRBD2 (5 bases). The CDR3 loop spans 18 amino acids. The ends were cut back, 0 bases at V and 0 bases at J, with 18 bases in the middle. Per germline, CDR1 GTSNPN and CDR2 SVGIG (reference sequence). CDR3 in amino acids: CAWSVSIRRTLAKNIQYF. CDR3 nucleotides: TGTGCCTGGAGTGTTTCGATTAGGAGGACTCTAGCCAAAAACATTCAGTACTTC.